This is a list of T cell receptor beta chains from one sample in a study of early T cells in non-severe SARS-CoV-2 infection. TCRdb analysed the 5' RACE reads with MiXCR anew, one entry per CDR3 protein. The data contain some 54,000 distinct CDR3 sequences, roughly 10% of them singletons. Input material: whole blood. The receptor set was obtained from an adult who was a healthcare worker with PCR-confirmed SARS-CoV-2 infection or an uninfected control (not recorded which). The CDR3 runs from the conserved cysteine through the conserved F or W. D genes are given only for firm matches. Only some rows state a clone size, as once, few, many or a class for expanded clones.

d_gene,v_gene,j_gene,abundance,CDR3aa,CDR3nt
TRBD2,TRBV5-4,TRBJ2-2,many,CASSQGGLAVNTGELFF,TGTGCCAGCAGCCAAGGAGGACTAGCGGTGAACACCGGGGAGCTGTTTTTT
.,TRBV13,TRBJ2-5,many,CASSNRQQGVGGAQYF,TGTGCCAGCAGCAACCGTCAACAGGGCGTTGGTGGTGCCCAGTACTTC
.,TRBV19,TRBJ2-1,many,CASSTSRNEQFF,TGTGCCAGTAGTACATCCCGAAATGAGCAGTTCTTC
.,TRBV7-2,TRBJ1-2,many,CASSSFGAGYGYTF,TGTGCCAGCAGCTCGTTTGGCGCGGGGTATGGCTACACCTTC
TRBD2,TRBV2,TRBJ2-1,once,CASSDAGRPYNEQFF,TGTGCCAGCAGTGATGCCGGGAGGCCCTACAATGAGCAGTTCTTC
TRBD2,TRBV20-1,TRBJ2-5,many,CSARSGSYQGTQYF,TGCAGTGCTCGAAGCGGGAGTTATCAAGGGACCCAGTACTTC
TRBD2,TRBV5-1,TRBJ2-3,many,CASSSGLAGSTDTQYF,TGCGCCAGCAGCTCTGGACTAGCGGGAAGCACAGATACGCAGTATTTT
TRBD1,TRBV7-8,TRBJ1-1,.,CASILDRGPVLNTEAFF,TGTGCCAGCATCCTAGACAGGGGGCCCGTTTTGAACACTGAAGCTTTCTTT
TRBD2,TRBV7-2,TRBJ2-7,many,CASSLTSGSSYEQYF,TGTGCCAGCAGCTTGACTAGCGGGAGCTCCTACGAGCAGTACTTC
.,TRBV29-1,TRBJ2-6,many,CSVGSGANVLTF,TGCAGCGTTGGCTCTGGGGCCAACGTCCTGACTTTC
.,TRBV3-1,TRBJ1-5,many,CASSQESGGNQPQHF,TGTGCCAGCAGCCAAGAGTCCGGCGGCAATCAGCCCCAGCATTTT
TRBD2,TRBV4-3,TRBJ2-2,many,CASSQGLAGDKTGELFF,TGCGCCAGCAGCCAGGGACTAGCGGGAGATAAAACCGGGGAGCTGTTTTTT
.,TRBV3-1,TRBJ2-1,few,CASSPSLNEQFF,TGTGCCAGCAGCCCTAGTTTAAATGAGCAGTTCTTC
.,TRBV3-1,TRBJ1-3,many,CASSQGWTGNTIYF,TGTGCCAGCAGCCAAGGATGGACGGGAAACACCATATATTTT
.,TRBV12-3/TRBV12-4,TRBJ2-1,.,CASSLRGHSYNEQFF,TGTGCCAGCAGTCTTAGGGGACACTCCTACAATGAGCAGTTCTTC
TRBD1,TRBV30,TRBJ2-7,few,CAWTLPGTGHYEQYF,TGTGCCTGGACCCTCCCCGGGACAGGGCACTACGAGCAGTACTTC
.,TRBV29-1,TRBJ1-1,few,CSVEDQVDEAFF,TGCAGCGTTGAAGATCAGGTGGATGAAGCTTTCTTT
.,TRBV9,TRBJ2-2,many,CASRYAWDTGELFF,TGTGCCAGCAGGTACGCGTGGGACACCGGGGAGCTGTTTTTT
TRBD1,TRBV20-1,TRBJ1-5,many,CSAGLRGRRNQPQHF,TGCAGTGCTGGCCTAAGGGGGCGACGAAATCAGCCCCAGCATTTT
.,TRBV29-1,TRBJ1-4,once,CSAVMSRGNSEKLFF,TGCAGCGCGGTGATGTCCCGGGGTAACAGCGAAAAACTGTTTTTT
.,TRBV19,TRBJ2-7,.,CASSIEEQGTGEQYF,TGTGCCAGTAGTATAGAAGAGCAGGGGACGGGAGAGCAGTACTTC
.,TRBV25-1,TRBJ2-5,.,CVSSAGQETQYF,TGTGTCAGCAGTGCGGGACAAGAGACCCAGTACTTC
.,TRBV25-1,TRBJ2-7,many,CASRLGDGGVF,TGTGCCAGCAGACTTGGGGACGGAGGAGTTTTC
.,TRBV10-2,TRBJ2-5,many,CASTTGRIAETQYF,TGCGCCAGCACCACCGGAAGAATTGCGGAGACCCAGTACTTC
.,TRBV7-8,TRBJ2-2,many,CASSLIGAVANTGELFF,TGTGCCAGCAGTCTTATCGGGGCAGTGGCGAACACCGGGGAGCTGTTTTTT
.,TRBV10-3,TRBJ2-1,many,CAISGLGAVGNEQFF,TGTGCCATCAGTGGGCTCGGGGCGGTCGGGAATGAGCAGTTCTTC
TRBD2,TRBV19,TRBJ2-7,few,CASSIGLAETYEQYF,TGTGCCAGTAGTATAGGACTAGCCGAAACCTACGAGCAGTACTTC
TRBD1,TRBV4-3,TRBJ2-7,.,CASSRDRDYEQYF,TGCGCCAGCAGCCGGGACAGGGACTACGAGCAGTACTTC
TRBD2,TRBV25-1,TRBJ2-1,many,CASSESRLAGEGNEQFF,TGTGCCAGCAGTGAGTCGCGACTAGCGGGAGAAGGGAATGAGCAGTTCTTC
.,TRBV5-1,TRBJ1-1,many,CASSRSGLEAFF,TGCGCCAGCAGCCGGTCAGGGCTTGAAGCTTTCTTT
TRBD2,TRBV6-2/TRBV6-3,TRBJ2-4,few,CASSQTSGWENIQYF,TGTGCCAGCAGCCAGACTAGCGGTTGGGAAAACATTCAGTACTTC
.,TRBV11-2,TRBJ1-2,many,CASSRSLLQRSYTF,TGTGCCAGCAGCCGAAGTCTTCTCCAAAGGAGCTACACCTTC
.,TRBV7-9,TRBJ2-7,few,CASSLADRIYEQYF,TGTGCCAGCAGTTTAGCCGACAGAATCTACGAGCAGTACTTC
.,TRBV11-2,TRBJ2-5,many,CASSPLREYQETQYF,TGTGCCAGCAGCCCCCTCCGGGAGTACCAAGAGACCCAGTACTTC
.,TRBV29-1,TRBJ1-2,many,CSVNNYGYTF,TGCAGCGTTAATAACTATGGCTACACCTTC
.,TRBV20-1,TRBJ2-3,.,CSARVRMMVTDTQYF,TGCAGTGCTAGAGTACGGATGATGGTGACAGATACGCAGTATTTT
TRBD1,TRBV6-6,TRBJ1-3,few,CASSYGQGENTIYF,TGTGCCAGCAGTTACGGACAGGGGGAAAACACCATATATTTT
.,TRBV19,TRBJ2-1,many,CASSVRSGPPYNEQFF,TGTGCCAGTAGTGTCAGGAGCGGGCCCCCCTACAATGAGCAGTTCTTC
.,TRBV27,TRBJ1-1,many,CASSRTAMVEAFF,TGTGCCAGCAGTAGGACAGCGATGGTTGAAGCTTTCTTT
.,TRBV6-6,TRBJ1-3,many,CASSFADSVSGNTIYF,TGTGCCAGCAGTTTCGCGGACAGCGTCTCTGGAAACACCATATATTTT
TRBD1,TRBV6-5,TRBJ2-3,few,CANPPGQGRGTDTQYF,TGTGCCAACCCCCCTGGACAGGGCCGCGGTACAGATACGCAGTATTTT
.,TRBV6-5,TRBJ2-5,many,CASGRNRRGTQYF,TGTGCCAGCGGAAGGAACAGGCGCGGGACCCAGTACTTC
.,TRBV6-7,TRBJ2-7,.,CASSYLYGLEQYF,TGTGCCAGCAGTTACCTCTACGGCCTCGAGCAGTACTTC
TRBD2,TRBV14,TRBJ2-1,.,CASSQGAPGREAPYNEQFF,TGTGCCAGCAGCCAAGGGGCACCGGGGCGGGAGGCCCCCTACAATGAGCAGTTCTTC
TRBD1,TRBV2,TRBJ2-3,few,CASSDPDRGTDTQYF,TGTGCCAGCAGTGACCCGGACAGGGGCACAGATACGCAGTATTTT
.,TRBV28,TRBJ1-2,.,CASSLLTAGYTF,TGTGCCAGCAGTTTATTGACAGCAGGCTACACCTTC
TRBD2,TRBV4-2,TRBJ2-1,many,CASSEVAGGPYNEQFF,TGTGCCAGCAGCGAAGTCGCGGGAGGGCCCTACAATGAGCAGTTCTTC
TRBD2,TRBV11-2,TRBJ2-7,many,CASSVDSGSDYEQYF,TGTGCCAGCAGCGTAGATAGCGGGAGCGATTACGAGCAGTACTTC
TRBD1,TRBV29-1,TRBJ2-7,many,CSVGLDRGPYEQYF,TGCAGCGTTGGCCTGGACAGGGGTCCCTACGAGCAGTACTTC
TRBD1,TRBV20-1,TRBJ2-7,few,CSARDHQLRGLGFEQYF,TGCAGTGCTAGAGATCACCAACTCAGGGGGCTCGGGTTCGAGCAGTACTTC
TRBD2,TRBV6-6,TRBJ2-2,many,CASRAGSTGELFF,TGTGCCAGCAGAGCGGGAAGCACCGGGGAGCTGTTTTTT
.,TRBV4-3,TRBJ2-1,.,CASSQESTIGEQFF,TGCGCCAGCAGCCAAGAATCGACCATAGGTGAGCAGTTCTTC
.,TRBV27,TRBJ2-1,many,CASSWDGSSYNEQFF,TGTGCCAGCAGTTGGGACGGGAGCTCCTACAATGAGCAGTTCTTC